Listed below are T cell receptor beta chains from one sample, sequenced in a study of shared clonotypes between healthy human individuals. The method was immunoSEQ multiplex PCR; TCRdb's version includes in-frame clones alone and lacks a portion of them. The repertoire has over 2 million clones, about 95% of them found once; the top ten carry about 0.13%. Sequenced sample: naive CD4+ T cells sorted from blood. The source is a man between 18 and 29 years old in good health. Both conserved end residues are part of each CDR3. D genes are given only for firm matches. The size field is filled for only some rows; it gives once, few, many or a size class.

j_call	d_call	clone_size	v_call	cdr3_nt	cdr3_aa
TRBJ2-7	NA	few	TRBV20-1	TGCAGTGCTAGAGGGGGCTACGAGCAGTACTTC	CSARGGYEQYF
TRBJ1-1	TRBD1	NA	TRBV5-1	TGCGCCAGCAGCCCCGGACAGGGTATTATGAACACTGAAGCTTTCTTT	CASSPGQGIMNTEAFF
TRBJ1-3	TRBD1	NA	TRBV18	TGTGCCAGCTCACAGGGGGCCCTCTCTGGAAACACCATATATTTT	CASSQGALSGNTIYF
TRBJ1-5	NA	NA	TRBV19	TGTGCCAGTAGGCTAGGGGCCGCAAATCAGCCCCAGCATTTT	CASRLGAANQPQHF
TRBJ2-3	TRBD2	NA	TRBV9	TGTGCCAGCAGCGTGGGGACTAGCGGGGAAGATACGCAGTATTTT	CASSVGTSGEDTQYF
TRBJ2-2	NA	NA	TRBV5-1	TGCGCCAGCAGCTTGGGGCTAGCGACGAACACCGGGGAGCTGTTTTTT	CASSLGLATNTGELFF
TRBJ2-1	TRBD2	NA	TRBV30	TGTGCCTGGAGGCTAGCGGGGATTTACAATGAGCAGTTCTTC	CAWRLAGIYNEQFF
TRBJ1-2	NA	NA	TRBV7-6	TGTGCCAGCAGCTTAGGAGGGAACTATGGCTACACCTTC	CASSLGGNYGYTF
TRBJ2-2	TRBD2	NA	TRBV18	TGTGCCAGCAGCCACGGCGGGAGGTCGTCCGGGGAGCTGTTTTTT	CASSHGGRSSGELFF
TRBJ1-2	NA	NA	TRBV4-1	TGCGCCAGCAGCCAACTGGAGCACTATGGCTACACCTTC	CASSQLEHYGYTF
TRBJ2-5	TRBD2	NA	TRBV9	TGTGCCAGCAGCGTAACTAGCGGGGGTACGGGGACCCAGTACTTC	CASSVTSGGTGTQYF
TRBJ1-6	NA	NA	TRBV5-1	TGCGCCAGCAGCTTGACCGGGAGTTATAATTCACCCCTCCACTTT	CASSLTGSYNSPLHF
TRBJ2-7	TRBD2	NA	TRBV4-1	TGCGCCAGCAGCCGGACTAGCTCCTACGAGCAGTACTTC	CASSRTSSYEQYF
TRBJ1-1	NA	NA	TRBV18	TGTGCCAGCTCACCTAAGGGGAACACTGAAGCTTTCTTT	CASSPKGNTEAFF
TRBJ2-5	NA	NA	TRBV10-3	TGTGCCATCAGTGACGGGCGGGAACAAGAGACCCAGTACTTC	CAISDGREQETQYF
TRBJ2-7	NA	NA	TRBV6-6	TGTGCCAGCAGCTACGGGTCCGACAGGTCAGGAGGGGAGCAGTACTTC	CASSYGSDRSGGEQYF
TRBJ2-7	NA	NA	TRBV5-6	TGTGCCAGCAGCTTGGTCTCGCTACCGGGGGAGCAGTACTTC	CASSLVSLPGEQYF
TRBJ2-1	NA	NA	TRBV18	TGTGCCAGCTCACCAGGGGGGAAGGGTAGCTCCTACAATGAGCAGTTCTTC	CASSPGGKGSSYNEQFF
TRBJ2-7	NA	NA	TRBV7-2	TGTGCCAGCAGCTCTCTCGGCACCTACGAGCAGTACTTC	CASSSLGTYEQYF
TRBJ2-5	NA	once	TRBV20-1	TGCAGTGCAACAGGGAGTGAGACCCAGTACTTC	CSATGSETQYF
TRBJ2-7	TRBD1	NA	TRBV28	TGTGCCAGCAGATGGGGACAGACCGCCTACGAGCAGTACTTC	CASRWGQTAYEQYF
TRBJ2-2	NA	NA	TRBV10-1	TGCGCCAGCAGTGACGGGGTGAATACCGGGGAGCTGTTTTTT	CASSDGVNTGELFF
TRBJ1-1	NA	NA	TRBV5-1	TGCGCCAGCAGCTTGGGCGGACCTGAAGCTTTCTTT	CASSLGGPEAFF
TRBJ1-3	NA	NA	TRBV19	TGTGCCAGCAGGCCGAGCAGTGGAAACACCATATATTTT	CASRPSSGNTIYF
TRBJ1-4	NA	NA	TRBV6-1	TGTGCCAGCAGTGGGTGGGGGCGAGCCACAACTAATGAAAAACTGTTTTTT	CASSGWGRATTNEKLFF
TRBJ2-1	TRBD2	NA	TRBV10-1	TGCGCCAGCAGTCAGCGGGAGGTTGGCGAGCAGTTCTTC	CASSQREVGEQFF
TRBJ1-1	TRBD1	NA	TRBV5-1	TGCGCCAGCAGCTTCGGGACAGGAGCGAACACTGAAGCTTTCTTT	CASSFGTGANTEAFF
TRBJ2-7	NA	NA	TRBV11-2	TGTGCCAGCAGCTTAGTCGCGGGGGCCCCCTACGAGCAGTACTTC	CASSLVAGAPYEQYF
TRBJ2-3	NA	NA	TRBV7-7	TGTGCTAGCAGCTCGGAGGTTGATAATACGCAGTATTTT	CASSSEVDNTQYF
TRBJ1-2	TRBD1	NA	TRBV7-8	TGTGCCAGCAGCCAGGGGACAGTCACTAACTATGGCTACACCTTC	CASSQGTVTNYGYTF
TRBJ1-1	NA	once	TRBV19	TGTGCCAGTAGTATAACCCCGAACACTGAAGCTTTCTTT	CASSITPNTEAFF
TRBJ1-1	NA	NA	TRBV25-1	TGTGCCAGCATAGGAGGGGGGATGAACACTGAAGCTTTCTTT	CASIGGGMNTEAFF
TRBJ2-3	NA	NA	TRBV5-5	TGTGCCAGCAACACAACGCAGTATTTT	CASNTTQYF
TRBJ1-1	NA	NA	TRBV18	TGTGCCAGCTCACCGGGGGACATGAACACTGAAGCTTTCTTT	CASSPGDMNTEAFF